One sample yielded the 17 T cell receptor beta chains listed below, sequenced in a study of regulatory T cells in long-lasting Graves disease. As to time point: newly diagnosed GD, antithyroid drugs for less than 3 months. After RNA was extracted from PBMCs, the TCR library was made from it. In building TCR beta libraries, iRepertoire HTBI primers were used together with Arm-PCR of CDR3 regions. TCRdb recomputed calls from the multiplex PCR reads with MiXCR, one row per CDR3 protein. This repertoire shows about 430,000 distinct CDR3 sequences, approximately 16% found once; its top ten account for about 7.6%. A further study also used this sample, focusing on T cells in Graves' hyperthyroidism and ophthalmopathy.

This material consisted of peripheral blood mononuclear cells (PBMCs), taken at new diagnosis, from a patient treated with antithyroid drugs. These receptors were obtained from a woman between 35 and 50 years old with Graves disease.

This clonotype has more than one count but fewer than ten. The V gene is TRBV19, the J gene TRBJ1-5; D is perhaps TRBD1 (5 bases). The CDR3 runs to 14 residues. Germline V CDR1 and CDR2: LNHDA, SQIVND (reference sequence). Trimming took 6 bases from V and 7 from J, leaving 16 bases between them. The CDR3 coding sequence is TGTGCCAGTAGGGGCCGGGGGGGACGGCAGCCCCAGCATTTT. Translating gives CASRGRGGRQPQHF.

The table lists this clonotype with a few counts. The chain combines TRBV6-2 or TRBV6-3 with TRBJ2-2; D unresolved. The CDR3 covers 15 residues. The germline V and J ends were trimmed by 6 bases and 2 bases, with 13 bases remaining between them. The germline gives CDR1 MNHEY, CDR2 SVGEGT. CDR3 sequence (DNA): TGTGCCAGCAGAGCCCCCTGGGCAAACACCGGGGAGCTGTTTTTT. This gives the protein CASRAPWANTGELFF.

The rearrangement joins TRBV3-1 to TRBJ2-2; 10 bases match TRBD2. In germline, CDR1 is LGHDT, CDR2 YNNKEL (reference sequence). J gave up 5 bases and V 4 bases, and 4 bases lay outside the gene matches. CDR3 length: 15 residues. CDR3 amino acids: CASSPGLARTGELFF. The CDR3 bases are TGTGCCAGCAGCCCGGGACTAGCGAGGACCGGGGAGCTGTTTTTT.

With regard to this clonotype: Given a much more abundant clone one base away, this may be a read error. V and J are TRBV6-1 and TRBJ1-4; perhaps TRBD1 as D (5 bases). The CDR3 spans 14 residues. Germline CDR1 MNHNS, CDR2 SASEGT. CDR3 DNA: TGTGCCAGCAGGGACATGGGGTTGAATGAAAAACTGCTTTTT. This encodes CASRDMGLNEKLLF.

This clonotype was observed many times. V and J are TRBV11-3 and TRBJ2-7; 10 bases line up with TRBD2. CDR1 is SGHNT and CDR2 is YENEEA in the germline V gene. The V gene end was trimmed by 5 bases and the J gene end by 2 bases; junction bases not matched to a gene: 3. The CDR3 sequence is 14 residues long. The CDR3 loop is CASSISGRTYEQYF. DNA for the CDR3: TGTGCCAGCAGCATTAGCGGGAGGACCTACGAGCAGTACTTC.

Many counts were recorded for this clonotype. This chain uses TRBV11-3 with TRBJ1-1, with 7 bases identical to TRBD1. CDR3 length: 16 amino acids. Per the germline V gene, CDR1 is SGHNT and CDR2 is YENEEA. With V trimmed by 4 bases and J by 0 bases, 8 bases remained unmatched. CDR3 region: CASSSRQGPMNTEAFF. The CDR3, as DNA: TGTGCCAGCAGCTCACGACAGGGCCCTATGAACACTGAAGCTTTCTTT.

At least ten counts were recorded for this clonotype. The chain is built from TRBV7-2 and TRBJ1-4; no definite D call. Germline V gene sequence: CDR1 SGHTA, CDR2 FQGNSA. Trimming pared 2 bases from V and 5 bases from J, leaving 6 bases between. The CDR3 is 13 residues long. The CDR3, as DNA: TGTGCCAGCAGCTTATTTGAGAATGAAAAACTGTTTTTT. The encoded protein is CASSLFENEKLFF.

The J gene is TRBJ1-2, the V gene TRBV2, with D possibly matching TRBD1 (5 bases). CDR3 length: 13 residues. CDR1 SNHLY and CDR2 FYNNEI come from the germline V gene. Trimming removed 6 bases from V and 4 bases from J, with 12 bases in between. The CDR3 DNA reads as TGTGCCAGCAGCCGGGACGGATTCTATGGCTACACCTTC. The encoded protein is CASSRDGFYGYTF.

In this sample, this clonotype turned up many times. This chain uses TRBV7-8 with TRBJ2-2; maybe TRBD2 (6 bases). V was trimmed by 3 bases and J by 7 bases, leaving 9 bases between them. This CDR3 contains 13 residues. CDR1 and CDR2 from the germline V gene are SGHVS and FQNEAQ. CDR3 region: CASSFEGGGELFF. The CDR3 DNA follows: TGTGCCAGCAGCTTTGAGGGAGGCGGGGAGCTGTTTTTT.

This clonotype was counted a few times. The CDR3 nucleotides read TGTGCCAGCAGCTCCCCCCACCGTTCAGCGGGAGCGGCAGATACGCAGTATTTT. This translates into CASSSPHRSAGAADTQYF. The chain combines TRBV11-2 with TRBJ2-3, with 8 bases lining up with TRBD2. The CDR3 is 18 residues long. Germline CDR1 and CDR2: SGHAT and FQNNGV. J gave up 4 bases and V 4 bases, and 16 bases lay outside the gene matches.

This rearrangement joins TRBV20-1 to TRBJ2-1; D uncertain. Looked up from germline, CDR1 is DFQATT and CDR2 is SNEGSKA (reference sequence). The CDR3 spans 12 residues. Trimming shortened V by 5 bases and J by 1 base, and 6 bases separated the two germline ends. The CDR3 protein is CSAVGSYNEQFF. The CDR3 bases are TGCAGTGCTGTGGGGTCCTACAATGAGCAGTTCTTC.

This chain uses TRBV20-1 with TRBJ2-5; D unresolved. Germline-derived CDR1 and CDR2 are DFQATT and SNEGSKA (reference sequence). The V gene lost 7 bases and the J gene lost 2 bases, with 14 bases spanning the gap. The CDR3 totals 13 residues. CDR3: CSGLRVSQETQYF. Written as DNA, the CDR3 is TGCAGTGGGCTTAGAGTCTCTCAAGAGACCCAGTACTTC.

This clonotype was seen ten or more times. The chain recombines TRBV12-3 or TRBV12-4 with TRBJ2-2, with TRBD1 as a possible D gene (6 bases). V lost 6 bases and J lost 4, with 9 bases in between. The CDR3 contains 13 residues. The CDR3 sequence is CASSLQGTGELFF. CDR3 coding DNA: TGTGCCAGCAGCTTACAGGGCACCGGGGAGCTGTTTTTT.

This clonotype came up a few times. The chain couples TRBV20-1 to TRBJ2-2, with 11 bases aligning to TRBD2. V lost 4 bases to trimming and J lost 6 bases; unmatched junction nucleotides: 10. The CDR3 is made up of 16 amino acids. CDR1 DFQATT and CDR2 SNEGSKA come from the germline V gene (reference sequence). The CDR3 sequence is CSAKTGLAAVPGELFF. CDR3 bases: TGCAGTGCTAAAACGGGACTAGCGGCCGTCCCCGGGGAGCTGTTTTTT.

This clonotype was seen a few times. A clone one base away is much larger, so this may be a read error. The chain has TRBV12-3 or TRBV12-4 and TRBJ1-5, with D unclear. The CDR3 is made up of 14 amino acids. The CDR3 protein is CASSPSGRNQPRHF. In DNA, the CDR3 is TGTGCCAGCAGCCCCTCCGGGAGAAATCAGCCCCGGCATTTT.

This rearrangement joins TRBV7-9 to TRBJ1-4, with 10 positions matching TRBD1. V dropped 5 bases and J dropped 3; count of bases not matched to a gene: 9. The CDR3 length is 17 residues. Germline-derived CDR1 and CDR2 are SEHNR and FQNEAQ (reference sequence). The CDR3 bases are TGTGCCAGCAGCGGCTCGGGGACAGGGGTTGCTAATGAAAAACTGTTTTTT. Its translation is CASSGSGTGVANEKLFF. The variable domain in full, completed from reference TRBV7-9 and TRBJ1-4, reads DTGVSQNPRHKITKRGQNVTFRCDPISEHNRLYWYRQTLGQGPEFLTYFQNEAQLEKSRLLSDRFSAERPKGSFSTLEIQRTEQGDSAMYLCASSGSGTGVANEKLFFGSGTQLSVL.

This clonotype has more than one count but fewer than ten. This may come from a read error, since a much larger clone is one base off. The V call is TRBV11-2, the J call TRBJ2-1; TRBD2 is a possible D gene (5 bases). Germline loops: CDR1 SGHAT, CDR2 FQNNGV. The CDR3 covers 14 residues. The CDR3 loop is CASSHGSGYNDQFF. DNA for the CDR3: TGTGCCAGCAGCCACGGCAGCGGTTACAATGATCAGTTCTTC.